The following is a TCR beta chain sequence with its context. Recruitment covered 20 to 25 US areas and drew participants whose ages spanned roughly 18 to 89 years. The record originates from a study of blood T cell repertoires in COVID-19. Whole-study context: Nucleic acid was either cDNA or gDNA, and it came from T cells, B-cell-depleted T cells, or PBMCs.

The length of the CDR3 is 14 residues. Trimming removed 4 bases from V and 0 bases from J, with 7 bases in between. Germline CDR1 is SGHRS and CDR2 is YFSETQ. Original methodology: Researchers report that nucleated cell counts were estimated from reference gene primer amplification. Some clones are missing from TCRdb's copy, which holds only in-frame ones; the method was immunoSEQ multiplex PCR. Clone size and V and J calls were adopted from that table, with D and trimming inferred from the DNA. The sample lists about 200,000 clones, approximately 86% seen once, with 3.8% in the top ten. This chain links TRBV5-1 with TRBJ1-4, with D unresolved. The sequence was collected from a woman aged 40-49 years with acute COVID-19. Sequencing input: PBMCs or T cells enriched from blood (not recorded which). In DNA form, the CDR3 reads TGCGCCAGCAGCCTATCTGCAACTAATGAAAAACTGTTTTTT. It codes for CASSLSATNEKLFF. The whole variable domain, filled in from reference TRBV5-1 and TRBJ1-4, reads KAGVTQTPRYLIKTRGQQVTLSCSPISGHRSVSWYQQTPGQGLQFLFEYFSETQRNKGNFPGRFSGRQFSNSRSEMNVSTLELGDSALYLCASSLSATNEKLFFGSGTQLSVL.